A single sample is the source of the 29 T cell receptor beta chains below, sequenced in a study of blood T cell repertoires in COVID-19. Clones were sequenced by immunoSEQ multiplex PCR, and TCRdb holds only the in-frame ones, with some missing. The repertoire holds 200,000 to 250,000 clones, with about 78% as singletons. Input material: peripheral blood. The receptors derive from a woman between 65 and 79 years old with acute or convalescent COVID-19.

J is TRBJ2-1 and V is TRBV3-1 (or the pseudogene TRBV3-2); D may be TRBD2 (5 bases). This CDR3 region has 12 residues. Germline V gene sequence: CDR1 LGHDT, CDR2 YNNKEL (reference sequence). V lost 1 base and J lost 8, with 6 bases in between. The CDR3 region is CASSQARDEQFF. CDR3 in DNA: TGTGCCAGCAGCCAAGCGAGGGATGAGCAGTTCTTC.

The chain carries TRBV9 and TRBJ2-3; 12 nucleotides align to TRBD2. Germline values: CDR1 SGDLS, CDR2 YYNGEE. This CDR3 contains 15 residues. The V gene end was trimmed by 3 bases and the J gene end by 4 bases; junction bases not matched to a gene: 3. This chain's CDR3 is CASSASGRDADTQYF. In nucleotides, the CDR3 is TGTGCCAGCAGCGCTAGCGGGAGGGATGCAGATACGCAGTATTTT.

V gene TRBV10-3 combines with J gene TRBJ2-2, with D maybe TRBD2 (5 bases). This CDR3 is built from 16 residues. V lost 0 bases and J lost 0, with 8 bases in between. Germline CDR1 and CDR2: ENHRY and SYGVKD. In DNA form, the CDR3 reads TGTGCCATCAGTGAGTCGGGAGAACCGAACACCGGGGAGCTGTTTTTT. As protein: CAISESGEPNTGELFF.

The chain is built from TRBV29-1 and TRBJ2-4, with 9 nucleotides matching TRBD1. Germline CDR1 reads SQVTM; CDR2 reads ANQGSEA. The J segment lost 9 bases and the V segment lost 6 bases, leaving 12 bases of the junction unmatched. The CDR3 loop spans 14 amino acids. This chain's CDR3 is CSVGGQGSGGIQYF. In DNA, the CDR3 is TGCAGCGTGGGTGGACAGGGGTCTGGGGGCATTCAGTACTTC.

The J gene is TRBJ1-2, the V gene TRBV5-1; D is unresolved. Trimming pared 4 bases from V and 2 bases from J, leaving 9 bases between. Germline lookup yields CDR1 SGHRS and CDR2 YFSETQ. The CDR3 contains 13 residues. This CDR3 reads CASSMDWNYGYTF. As DNA, the CDR3 is TGCGCCAGCAGCATGGACTGGAACTATGGCTACACCTTC.

The V and J genes are TRBV7-2 and TRBJ1-4; TRBD1 is a possible D gene (6 bases). The germline CDR1 and CDR2 sequences are SGHTA and FQGNSA. Trimming took off 5 bases at V and 7 bases at J, with 14 bases between the two ends. The CDR3 length is 14 residues. The chain's CDR3 is CASSPDAGVEKLFF. DNA of the CDR3: TGTGCCAGCAGCCCCGACGCAGGGGTTGAAAAACTGTTTTTT.

This clone has a handful of counts. V is TRBV10-3 and J is TRBJ1-6; D is perhaps TRBD1 (5 bases). Germline CDR1 is ENHRY and CDR2 is SYGVKD. The CDR3 length is 13 residues. The V gene lost 6 bases and the J gene lost 11 bases, with 14 bases spanning the gap. The CDR3 loop reads CAIRRGNETPLHF. DNA for the CDR3: TGTGCCATCAGGCGGGGGAACGAGACACCCCTCCACTTT.

The chain has TRBV5-1 and TRBJ1-4, with 7 bases lining up with TRBD1. Germline loops: CDR1 SGHRS, CDR2 YFSETQ. V shed 4 bases, J shed 4 bases, and the junction held 4 bases outside the gene matches. The CDR3 is 14 amino acids. Here the CDR3 reads CASSAGTVNEKLFF. CDR3 DNA sequence: TGCGCCAGCAGCGCCGGGACAGTTAATGAAAAACTGTTTTTT.

The CDR3 spells CASSLSSGPNTEAFF. The CDR3 coding sequence is TGTGCCAGCAGTTTAAGTTCGGGTCCGAACACTGAAGCTTTCTTT. The V call is TRBV28, the J call TRBJ1-1, with unresolved D. The CDR3 spans 15 residues. Germline-derived CDR1 and CDR2 are MDHEN and SYDVKM. V was pared by 2 bases and J by 1 base, with 11 bases between.

A note on this clone: A read error may produce the germline difference seen at one junction end. This chain uses TRBV3-1 (or the pseudogene TRBV3-2) with TRBJ2-1, with 7 bases lining up with TRBD2. Germline V gives CDR1 LGHDT, CDR2 YNNKEL (reference sequence). This CDR3 contains 14 residues. CDR3 loop: CASSEEAGVNEQFF. The CDR3, as DNA: TGTGCCAGCAGCGAAGAGGCGGGAGTTAATGAGCAGTTCTTC.

This clone was recorded a few times. The rearrangement uses TRBV2 and TRBJ1-3; no reliable D call. Germline CDR1 reads SNHLY; CDR2 reads FYNNEI. V was pared by 4 bases and J by 3 bases, with 4 bases between. CDR3 length: 12 amino acids. CDR3 bases: TGTGCCAGCAGTGTTAATGGAAACACCATATATTTT. It encodes CASSVNGNTIYF.

The chain is built from TRBV4-1 and TRBJ1-6, with D possibly matching TRBD1 (6 bases). The CDR3 loop spans 15 amino acids. The germline V and J ends were trimmed by 1 base and 7 bases, with 11 bases remaining between them. The germline gives CDR1 MGHRA, CDR2 YSYEKL. CDR3 loop: CASSQGSDRNSPLHF. The DNA for the CDR3 is TGCGCCAGCAGCCAAGGGTCGGACAGAAATTCACCCCTCCACTTT.

The V call is TRBV10-3, the J call TRBJ1-5; D is possibly TRBD1 (6 bases). Per germline, CDR1 ENHRY and CDR2 SYGVKD. There are 13 residues in the CDR3. V lost 5 bases, J lost 3 bases, and 8 bases lay in between. For the CDR3, the DNA is TGTGCCATCAGTCGGGACAACAATCAGCCCCAGCATTTT. It encodes CAISRDNNQPQHF.

The chain uses TRBV3-1 (or the pseudogene TRBV3-2) and TRBJ2-1, with 8 positions matching TRBD2. The CDR3 loop spans 15 amino acids. J gave up 6 bases and V 0 bases, and 4 bases lay outside the gene matches. Germline assignment: CDR1 LGHDT and CDR2 YNNKEL (reference sequence). The CDR3, as DNA: TGTGCCAGCAGCCAAGAGCGGGGGGTCGCCAATGAGCAGTTCTTC. Its protein is CASSQERGVANEQFF.

V gene TRBV19 combines with J gene TRBJ2-1; 8 nucleotides agree with TRBD2. V lost 5 bases to trimming and J lost 6 bases; unmatched junction nucleotides: 9. Germline-derived CDR1 and CDR2 are LNHDA and SQIVND (reference sequence). This CDR3 has 15 residues. CDR3 DNA sequence: TGTGCCAGTAGTGCGCAAGCGGGAGTGGGCAATGAGCAGTTCTTC. Its translation is CASSAQAGVGNEQFF.

V usage is TRBV27 and J usage is TRBJ2-7; the match to TRBD1 covers 11 bases. The CDR3 has 15 amino acids. Germline V lookup: CDR1 MNHEY, CDR2 SMNVEV (reference sequence). The trim removed 5 bases at V and 6 bases at J, leaving 9 bases unmatched. In DNA form, the CDR3 reads TGTGCCAGCAGTCCCCGGGACAGGGGGGTATCCGAGCAGTACTTC. Its translation is CASSPRDRGVSEQYF.

This rearrangement joins TRBV5-1 to TRBJ2-5; 7 nucleotides match TRBD1. Unmatched junction bases numbered 10, after V lost 4 bases and J lost 4 bases. This CDR3 is built from 15 residues. CDR1 and CDR2 (germline): SGHRS, YFSETQ. Written as DNA, the CDR3 is TGCGCCAGCAGCCACAGGGGCCGCTGGGTAGAGACCCAGTACTTC. It encodes CASSHRGRWVETQYF. Full variable domain (missing parts from reference TRBV5-1 and TRBJ2-5): KAGVTQTPRYLIKTRGQQVTLSCSPISGHRSVSWYQQTPGQGLQFLFEYFSETQRNKGNFPGRFSGRQFSNSRSEMNVSTLELGDSALYLCASSHRGRWVETQYFGPGTRLLVL.

V gene TRBV19 combines with J gene TRBJ2-7, with D possibly matching TRBD2 (6 bases). CDR1 and CDR2 (germline): LNHDA, SQIVND (reference sequence). The V gene lost 5 bases and the J gene lost 2 bases, with 13 bases spanning the gap. The CDR3 has 14 amino acids. The CDR3 is CASSSGTLTYEQYF. In DNA form, the CDR3 reads TGTGCCAGTAGTTCCGGGACTCTTACCTACGAGCAGTACTTC.

J is TRBJ2-7 and V is TRBV29-1, with TRBD2 matching 7 bases. The germline V gene encodes CDR1 SQVTM and CDR2 ANQGSEA. CDR3 length: 13 residues. V was pared by 7 bases and J by 3 bases, with 9 bases of the junction left unmatched. CDR3 DNA: TGCAGCGCCCAGGGAGGGTCTCACTACGAGCAGTACTTC. This encodes CSAQGGSHYEQYF.

The chain links TRBV27 to TRBJ2-2, with a possible D match to TRBD2 (6 bases). The CDR3 loop spans 15 amino acids. Germline V gene data show CDR1 as MNHEY and CDR2 as SMNVEV (reference sequence). Trimming pared 1 base from V and 5 bases from J, leaving 11 bases between. The CDR3 nucleotides read TGTGCCAGCAGTTTATGGGGAGGAGGAACCGGGGAGCTGTTTTTT. Protein: CASSLWGGGTGELFF.

The chain employs TRBV19 and TRBJ2-2; TRBD1 matches at 9 bases. The germline V gene has CDR1 LNHDA and CDR2 SQIVND (reference sequence). The junction had 11 bases not matched to a gene; V was cut back by 5 bases and J by 1 base. The CDR3 runs to 18 residues. CDR3 DNA: TGTGCCAGTAGTGCGCACGGGACAGGGTTCAGGAACACCGGGGAGCTGTTTTTT. Translation gives CASSAHGTGFRNTGELFF. The variable domain in full, completed from reference TRBV19 and TRBJ2-2, reads DGGITQSPKYLFRKEGQNVTLSCEQNLNHDAMYWYRQDPGQGLRLIYYSQIVNDFQKGDIAEGYSVSREKKESFPLTVTSAQKNPTAFYLCASSAHGTGFRNTGELFFGEGSRLTVL.

In this sample, this clone turned up a few times. The J gene is TRBJ1-4, the V gene TRBV15; 9 nucleotides match TRBD1. Trimming removed 1 base from V and 5 bases from J; junction bases left unmatched: 5. This CDR3 is 16 amino acids long. Germline lookup yields CDR1 LNHNV and CDR2 YYDKDF (reference sequence). The DNA for the CDR3 is TGTGCCACCAGCAGAGTGGCCGGACAGGGGAATGAAAAACTGTTTTTT. Translation gives CATSRVAGQGNEKLFF. Filled out from reference TRBV15 and TRBJ1-4, the complete variable domain reads DAMVIQNPRYQVTQFGKPVTLSCSQTLNHNVMYWYQQKSSQAPKLLFHYYDKDFNNEADTPDNFQSRRPNTSFCFLDIRSPGLGDTAMYLCATSRVAGQGNEKLFFGSGTQLSVL.

CDR3 sequence (DNA): TGTGCCACCAGCCAAGGTCGGCAGGGGGCCCAAAACATTCAGTACTTC. Translation: CATSQGRQGAQNIQYF. The genes are TRBV15 and TRBJ2-4, with 8 bases identical to TRBD1. The germline V gene has CDR1 LNHNV and CDR2 YYDKDF (reference sequence). This CDR3 region has 16 residues. Trimming at V came to 5 bases and at J to 5 bases, leaving 11 bases not matched to a gene.

V is TRBV19 and J is TRBJ2-7; maybe TRBD1 (6 bases). This CDR3 is built from 15 residues. CDR1 is LNHDA and CDR2 is SQIVND in the germline V gene (reference sequence). V was shortened by 5 bases and J by 7 bases, with 21 bases between the two germline ends. CDR3: CASSLGQNAIEEQYF. For the CDR3, the DNA is TGTGCCAGTAGTTTGGGACAAAACGCGATCGAAGAGCAGTACTTC.

The chain has TRBV23-1 and TRBJ1-3; no clear D. TRBV23-1 falls under the ORF class, with uncertain function. The ends were cut back, 0 bases at V and 0 bases at J, with 15 bases in the middle. CDR3 length: 18 residues. For the CDR3, the DNA is TGCGCCAGCAGTCAATCGAACCGTACACCCTGCTCTGGAAACACCATATATTTT. As protein: CASSQSNRTPCSGNTIYF.

This chain uses TRBV10-2 with TRBJ1-5, with 7 positions matching TRBD1. Trimming took 8 bases from V and 0 from J; bases not matched to a gene: 1. The germline gives CDR1 WSHSY, CDR2 SAAADI. The CDR3 sequence is 13 residues long. In DNA, the CDR3 is TGCGCCAGCGGGACAGTTAGCAATCAGCCCCAGCATTTT. This sequence encodes CASGTVSNQPQHF.

This clone was recorded once. This chain uses TRBV27 with TRBJ2-1; 8 bases map to TRBD1. There are 15 residues in the CDR3. The V and J ends lost 5 bases and 3 bases, in that order; junction bases with no gene match: 6. Germline CDR1 MNHEY, CDR2 SMNVEV (reference sequence). The DNA for the CDR3 is TGTGCCAGCAGTCCTCGGACAGGGAACTACAATGAGCAGTTCTTC. It yields the protein CASSPRTGNYNEQFF.

The V gene is TRBV7-2, the J gene TRBJ2-2; 7 nucleotides line up with TRBD2. V lost 5 bases to trimming and J lost 1 base; unmatched junction nucleotides: 13. The germline CDR1 and CDR2 sequences are SGHTA and FQGNSA. This CDR3 contains 18 residues. In nucleotides, the CDR3 is TGTGCCAGCAGCCCACAACCGGGGCTAGCGGAGAACACCGGGGAGCTGTTTTTT. Protein sequence: CASSPQPGLAENTGELFF.

The chain combines TRBV5-5 with TRBJ2-3; 13 bases align to TRBD2. CDR3 size: 16 residues. The V segment lost 3 bases and the J segment 3 bases; nucleotides outside the gene matches: 4. Germline assignment: CDR1 SGHKS and CDR2 YYEKEE (reference sequence). The CDR3 coding sequence is TGTGCCAGCAGCTCAGGACTAGCGGGAGTTACAGATACGCAGTATTTT. Its translation is CASSSGLAGVTDTQYF.